This T cell receptor (beta chain) was sequenced for a study of cytomegalovirus exposure and HLA in healthy donors. PCR involved 60 Vbeta and 13 Jbeta primers. Clones were read by immunoSEQ multiplex PCR, and TCRdb kept only the in-frame ones, dropping some. The table records about 190,000 clones, roughly four fifths of them present only once. The TCR was taken from a man younger than 35 in good health and CMV-seronegative. What was sequenced was PBMCs.

CDR3 nucleotides: TGCGCCAGCAGCTTGGTCGGGGTTGAAGGAGAGACCCAGTACTTC. As protein: CASSLVGVEGETQYF. The chain combines TRBV5-1 with TRBJ2-5; D is possibly TRBD2 (5 bases). Trimming shortened V by 0 bases and J by 4 bases, and 13 bases separated the two germline ends. Germline CDR1 reads SGHRS; CDR2 reads YFSETQ. CDR3 length equals 15 residues. The complete variable domain, with remaining parts taken from reference TRBV5-1 and TRBJ2-5, reads KAGVTQTPRYLIKTRGQQVTLSCSPISGHRSVSWYQQTPGQGLQFLFEYFSETQRNKGNFPGRFSGRQFSNSRSEMNVSTLELGDSALYLCASSLVGVEGETQYFGPGTRLLVL.